This T cell receptor (beta chain) was identified during a study of blood T cell repertoires in COVID-19. Study-level background: Some COVID-19 samples were acute and others convalescent; all came from the United States, Italy and Spain.

Germline V gives CDR1 SGHDN, CDR2 FVKESK. Trimming removed 3 bases from V and 2 bases from J, with 19 bases in between. The CDR3 has 17 residues. All exposed participants met a person with COVID-19 within 2 weeks before entering the study. The sample holds one count of this clone. Sequencing used immunoSEQ multiplex PCR; TCRdb keeps in-frame clones, though not all of them. The table has a few hundred thousand clones, over 75% seen once. Sequencing input: PBMCs or T cells enriched from blood (not recorded which). The clonotype comes from a woman aged 40 to 50 who had been exposed to COVID-19. This chain joins TRBV14 and TRBJ2-5; perhaps TRBD1 as D (8 bases). The DNA of the CDR3 is TGTGCCAGCAGCCACCTTACAGGGGGGGGCTTGCAAGAGACCCAGTACTTC. Its translation is CASSHLTGGGLQETQYF.